The 2 T cell receptor beta chains below come from one sample, sequenced in a study of OX40 agonist ivuxolimab in advanced cancers. Clones were read by immunoSEQ multiplex PCR, and TCRdb kept only the in-frame ones, dropping some. This sample has 55,000 to 80,000 clones; 81% occur once, and the top ten carry more than 0.8%. The input for sequencing was CD4+ or CD8+ T cells sorted from blood, taken in a trial of the OX40 agonist ivuxolimab. The source of these receptors is an adult with an advanced solid tumor such as melanoma, head and neck, liver or kidney cancer.

The J gene is TRBJ2-2, the V gene TRBV5-4; possibly TRBD1 for D (5 bases). V was clipped by 2 bases and J by 0 bases, with 8 bases between them. Germline CDR1 reads SGHNT; CDR2 reads YYREEE (reference sequence). This CDR3 contains 15 residues. CDR3 DNA sequence: TGTGCCAGCAGCTTAAAACAGGCGAACACCGGGGAGCTGTTTTTT. Translated, it gives CASSLKQANTGELFF.

The chain is built from TRBV30 and TRBJ1-6, with 9 bases that match TRBD1. The CDR3 has 13 amino acids. The V and J ends lost 3 bases and 15 bases, in that order; junction bases with no gene match: 9. CDR1 and CDR2 from the germline V gene are GTSNPN and SVGIG (reference sequence). The CDR3 here is CAWSENRGPRLHF. The CDR3 region has the DNA TGTGCCTGGAGCGAAAACAGGGGGCCTCGCCTCCACTTT.